Listed below are T cell receptor beta chains from one sample, sequenced in a study of HIV-infected patients and healthy controls. TCRdb analysed the 5' RACE reads with MiXCR anew, one entry per CDR3 protein. Seen here are 5,000 to 6,500 distinct CDR3 sequences, roughly 8.2% observed once, and the top ten hold 15% to 20%. The sequencing here drew on blood, taken before antiretroviral therapy. The receptor set was obtained from an adult with HIV infection. Both conserved end residues are part of each CDR3. The order of the fields is V gene, D gene, clone size, J gene, CDR3 protein, CDR3 DNA. A D gene is named only where the DNA matches it firmly. Not all rows give a size; the values are once, few, many and, for expanded clones, a class.

>TRBV6-6|TRBD1|.|TRBJ2-7
CASSRTGTGVYEQYF
TGTGCCAGCAGCCGGACCGGGACAGGGGTTTACGAGCAGTACTTC
>TRBV20-1|.|medium-sized|TRBJ1-2
CSAREGIPYGYTF
TGCAGTGCTAGAGAAGGGATTCCTTATGGCTACACCTTC
>TRBV20-1|TRBD2|medium-sized|TRBJ2-1
CSARTTSGPQNEQFF
TGCAGTGCTAGAACTACTAGCGGCCCACAGAATGAGCAGTTCTTC
>TRBV20-1|TRBD2|few|TRBJ2-1
CSAGGGGLYGEQFF
TGCAGTGCCGGCGGGGGAGGGTTATATGGTGAGCAGTTCTTC
>TRBV10-3|TRBD1|few|TRBJ1-2
CAISDSPGQGTETYGYTF
TGTGCCATCAGTGATTCCCCGGGACAGGGGACAGAAACCTATGGCTACACCTTC
>TRBV7-9|.|medium-sized|TRBJ2-7
CASSSRGSSYEQYF
TGTGCCAGCAGCTCGAGGGGCAGTTCCTACGAGCAGTACTTC
>TRBV30|TRBD1|.|TRBJ2-1
CAYEGHRGYNEQFF
TGTGCCTACGAGGGTCACAGGGGATACAATGAGCAGTTCTTC
>TRBV10-3|.|.|TRBJ1-1
CAISARDGARDTEAFF
TGTGCCATCAGTGCCCGGGACGGCGCGAGGGACACTGAAGCTTTCTTT
>TRBV29-1|.|medium-sized|TRBJ1-6
CSVILDVGSPLHF
TGCAGCGTTATACTGGACGTCGGTTCACCCCTCCACTTT
>TRBV7-8|.|medium-sized|TRBJ1-4
CASSLFDSDATNEKLFF
TGTGCCAGCAGCTTATTCGACAGCGATGCAACTAATGAAAAACTGTTTTTT
>TRBV6-5|TRBD1|many|TRBJ2-2
CASSYRIPAGGRTGELFF
TGTGCCAGCAGTTACCGGATACCTGCAGGGGGACGAACCGGGGAGCTGTTTTTT